This T cell receptor (beta chain) emerged from a study of T cell changes during pregnancy in multiple sclerosis. Some clones are missing from TCRdb's copy, which holds only in-frame ones; the method was immunoSEQ multiplex PCR. The sample has over 75,000 clones, around 94% seen once. This CDR3 comprises 15 residues. Germline V gene sequence: CDR1 SGHRS, CDR2 YFSETQ. V shed 4 bases and J 5 bases; nucleotides not matched to a gene: 8. The material was peripheral blood, obtained in the first trimester of pregnancy. The V and J genes are TRBV5-1 and TRBJ2-1, with 8 nucleotides matching TRBD2. The clonotype originates from a female donor with multiple sclerosis, enrolled in a pregnancy study. CDR3 amino acids: CASSDQGLAHNEQFF. Written as DNA, the CDR3 is TGCGCCAGCAGCGATCAAGGACTAGCCCACAATGAGCAGTTCTTC.